Described below is a single T cell receptor (beta chain) sequence and its context. This CDR3 contains 12 residues. The V gene's germline CDR1 is SGDLS and CDR2 YYNGEE. The V gene lost 3 bases and the J gene lost 5 bases, with 8 bases spanning the gap. The sample is drawn from a study of blood T cell repertoires in COVID-19. Across the study: Acute-phase and convalescent COVID-19 samples originated in the United States, Italy and Spain. Sample material is recorded as cDNA or gDNA derived from T cells, B-cell-depleted T cells, or PBMCs.

As handled by the study authors: Amplification from reference gene primers served as the basis for estimated nucleated cell counts. Generated by immunoSEQ multiplex PCR, the TCRdb table keeps only in-frame clones and is missing some. V and J calls and clone size are those listed in that table; D and trimming were worked out from the DNA. The table lists about 200,000 clones, 70% to 90% of them singletons. This clonotype was obtained from a woman in her sixties or seventies with acute or convalescent COVID-19. V usage is TRBV9 and J usage is TRBJ1-1; no firm D call. The sequenced material came from peripheral blood. The CDR3, as DNA: TGTGCCAGCAGCGCGGGAGGGACTGAAGCTTTCTTT. The encoded protein is CASSAGGTEAFF.